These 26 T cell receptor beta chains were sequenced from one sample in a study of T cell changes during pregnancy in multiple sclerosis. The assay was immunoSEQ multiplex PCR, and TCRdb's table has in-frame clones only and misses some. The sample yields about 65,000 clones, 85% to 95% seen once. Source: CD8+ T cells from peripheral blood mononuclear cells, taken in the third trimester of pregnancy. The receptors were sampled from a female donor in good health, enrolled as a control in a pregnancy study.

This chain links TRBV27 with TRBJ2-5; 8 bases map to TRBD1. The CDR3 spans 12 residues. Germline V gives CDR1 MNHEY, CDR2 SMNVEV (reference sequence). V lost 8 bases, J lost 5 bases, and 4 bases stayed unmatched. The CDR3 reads CASGQGLETQYF. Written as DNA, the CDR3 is TGTGCCAGCGGACAGGGTCTGGAGACCCAGTACTTC.

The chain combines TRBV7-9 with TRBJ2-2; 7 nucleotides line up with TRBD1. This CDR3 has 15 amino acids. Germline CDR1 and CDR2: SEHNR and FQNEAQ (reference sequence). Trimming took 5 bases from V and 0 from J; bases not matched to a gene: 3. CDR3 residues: CASSPGQTNTGELFF. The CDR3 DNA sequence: TGTGCCAGCAGCCCGGGACAGACGAACACCGGGGAGCTGTTTTTT. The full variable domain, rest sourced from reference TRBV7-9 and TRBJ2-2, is DTGVSQNPRHKITKRGQNVTFRCDPISEHNRLYWYRQTLGQGPEFLTYFQNEAQLEKSRLLSDRFSAERPKGSFSTLEIQRTEQGDSAMYLCASSPGQTNTGELFFGEGSRLTVL.

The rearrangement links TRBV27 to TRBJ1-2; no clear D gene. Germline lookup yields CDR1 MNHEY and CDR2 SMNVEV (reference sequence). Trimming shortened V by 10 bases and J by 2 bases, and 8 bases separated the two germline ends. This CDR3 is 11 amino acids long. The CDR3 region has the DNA TGTGCCACCCACTACAACTATGGCTACACCTTC. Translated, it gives CATHYNYGYTF.

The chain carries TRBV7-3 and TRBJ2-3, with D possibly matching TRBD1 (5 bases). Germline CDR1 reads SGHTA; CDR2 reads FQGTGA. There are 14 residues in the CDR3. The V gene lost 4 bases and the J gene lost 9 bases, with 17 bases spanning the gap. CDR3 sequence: CASSSPLGAGTQYF. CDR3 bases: TGTGCCAGCAGCTCCCCTCTAGGGGCAGGGACGCAGTATTTT.

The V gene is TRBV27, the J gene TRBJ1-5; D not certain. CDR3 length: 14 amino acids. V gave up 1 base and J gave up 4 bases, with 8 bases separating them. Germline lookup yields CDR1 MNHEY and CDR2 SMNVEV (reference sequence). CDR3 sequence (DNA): TGTGCCAGCAGTTTATTGGGAGGAAATCAGCCCCAGCATTTT. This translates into CASSLLGGNQPQHF.

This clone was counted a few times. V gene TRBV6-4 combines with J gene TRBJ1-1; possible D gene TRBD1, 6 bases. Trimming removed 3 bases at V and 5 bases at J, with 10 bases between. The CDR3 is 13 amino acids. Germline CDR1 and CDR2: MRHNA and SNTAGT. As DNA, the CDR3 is TGTGCCAGCAGTGATATTCAGGGGACTGAAGCTTTCTTT. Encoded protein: CASSDIQGTEAFF.

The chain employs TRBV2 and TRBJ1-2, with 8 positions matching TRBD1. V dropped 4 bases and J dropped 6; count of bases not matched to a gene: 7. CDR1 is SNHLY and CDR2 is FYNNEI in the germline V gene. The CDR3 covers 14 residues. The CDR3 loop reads CASSGGGTGNGYTF. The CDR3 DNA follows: TGTGCCAGCAGTGGAGGCGGGACAGGTAATGGCTACACCTTC.

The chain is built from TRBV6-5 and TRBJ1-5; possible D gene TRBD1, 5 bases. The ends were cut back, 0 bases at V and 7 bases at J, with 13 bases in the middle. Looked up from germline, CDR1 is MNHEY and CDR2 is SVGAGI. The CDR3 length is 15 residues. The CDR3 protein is CASSYSAGKIQPQHF. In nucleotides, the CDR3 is TGTGCCAGCAGTTACTCGGCAGGGAAGATACAGCCCCAGCATTTT.

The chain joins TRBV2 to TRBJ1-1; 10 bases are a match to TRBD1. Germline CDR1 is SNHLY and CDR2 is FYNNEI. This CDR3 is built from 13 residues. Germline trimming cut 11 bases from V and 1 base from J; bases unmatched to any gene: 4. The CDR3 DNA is TGTGCCGGACAGGGGGAAGAGAACACTGAAGCTTTCTTT. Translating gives CAGQGEENTEAFF.

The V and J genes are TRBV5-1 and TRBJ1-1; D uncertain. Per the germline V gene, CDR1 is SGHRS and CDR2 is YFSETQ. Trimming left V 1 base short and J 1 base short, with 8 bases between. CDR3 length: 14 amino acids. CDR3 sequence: CASSLNLPNTEAFF. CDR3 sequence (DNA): TGCGCCAGCAGCTTGAATCTTCCGAACACTGAAGCTTTCTTT.

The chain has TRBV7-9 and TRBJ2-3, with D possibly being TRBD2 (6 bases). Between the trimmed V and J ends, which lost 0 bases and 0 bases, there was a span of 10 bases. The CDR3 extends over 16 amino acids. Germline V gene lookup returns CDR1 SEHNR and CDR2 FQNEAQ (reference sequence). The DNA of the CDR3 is TGTGCCAGCAGCTTAGCTGGAGGGCTCAGCACAGATACGCAGTATTTT. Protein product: CASSLAGGLSTDTQYF.

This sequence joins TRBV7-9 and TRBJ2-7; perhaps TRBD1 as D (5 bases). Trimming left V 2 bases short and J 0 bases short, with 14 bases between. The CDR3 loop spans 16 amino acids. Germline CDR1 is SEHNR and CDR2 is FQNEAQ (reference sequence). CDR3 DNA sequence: TGTGCCAGCAGCTTATACGCACAAGGACACTCCTACGAGCAGTACTTC. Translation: CASSLYAQGHSYEQYF.

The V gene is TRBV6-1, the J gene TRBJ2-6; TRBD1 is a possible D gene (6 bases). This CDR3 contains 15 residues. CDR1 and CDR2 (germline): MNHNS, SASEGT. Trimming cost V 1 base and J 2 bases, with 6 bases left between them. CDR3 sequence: CASSEEGAGANVLTF. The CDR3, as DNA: TGTGCCAGCAGTGAAGAGGGGGCTGGGGCCAACGTCCTGACTTTC.

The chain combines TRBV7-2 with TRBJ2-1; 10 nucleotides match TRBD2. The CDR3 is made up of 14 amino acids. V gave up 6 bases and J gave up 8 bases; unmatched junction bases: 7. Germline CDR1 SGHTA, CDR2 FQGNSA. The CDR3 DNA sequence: TGTGCCAGCAGGGCTAGCGGGAGTGTGGATGAGCAGTTCTTC. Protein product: CASRASGSVDEQFF.

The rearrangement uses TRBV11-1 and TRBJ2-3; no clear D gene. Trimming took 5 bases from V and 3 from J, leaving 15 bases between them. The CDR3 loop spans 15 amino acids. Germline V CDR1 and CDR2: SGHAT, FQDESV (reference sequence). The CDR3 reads CASSLDEFTTDTQYF. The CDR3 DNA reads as TGTGCCAGCAGCCTTGATGAGTTTACTACAGATACGCAGTATTTT.

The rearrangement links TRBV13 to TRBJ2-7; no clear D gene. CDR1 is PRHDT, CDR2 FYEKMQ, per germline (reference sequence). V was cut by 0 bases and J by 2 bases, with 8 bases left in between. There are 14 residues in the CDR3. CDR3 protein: CASSLGLTPYEQYF. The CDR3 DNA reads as TGTGCCAGCAGCTTAGGCCTAACCCCCTACGAGCAGTACTTC.

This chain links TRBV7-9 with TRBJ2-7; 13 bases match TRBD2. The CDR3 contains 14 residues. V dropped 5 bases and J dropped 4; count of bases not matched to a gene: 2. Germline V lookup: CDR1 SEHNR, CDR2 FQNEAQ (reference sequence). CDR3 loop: CASSETSGGYEQYF. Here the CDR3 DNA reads TGTGCCAGCAGCGAGACTAGCGGGGGGTACGAGCAGTACTTC. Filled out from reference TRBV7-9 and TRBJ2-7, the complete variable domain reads DTGVSQNPRHKITKRGQNVTFRCDPISEHNRLYWYRQTLGQGPEFLTYFQNEAQLEKSRLLSDRFSAERPKGSFSTLEIQRTEQGDSAMYLCASSETSGGYEQYFGPGTRLTVT.

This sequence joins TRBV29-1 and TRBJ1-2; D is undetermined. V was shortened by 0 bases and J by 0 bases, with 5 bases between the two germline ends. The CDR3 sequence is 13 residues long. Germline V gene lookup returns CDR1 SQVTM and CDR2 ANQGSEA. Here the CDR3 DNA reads TGCAGCGTTGAAGAAGGAGCTAACTATGGCTACACCTTC. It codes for CSVEEGANYGYTF.

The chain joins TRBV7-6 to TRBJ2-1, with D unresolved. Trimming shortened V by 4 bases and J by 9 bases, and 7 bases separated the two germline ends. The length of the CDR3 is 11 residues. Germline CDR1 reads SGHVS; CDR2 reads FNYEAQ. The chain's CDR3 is CASSSGGEQFF. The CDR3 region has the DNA TGTGCCAGCAGCTCAGGTGGTGAGCAGTTCTTC.

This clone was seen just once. For the CDR3, the DNA is TGTGCCAGCAGTTTATCGACAGGGGCACGGACTGAAGCTTTCTTT. This gives the protein CASSLSTGARTEAFF. V is TRBV27 and J is TRBJ1-1, with TRBD1 matching over 8 bases. There are 15 residues in the CDR3. Germline CDR1 reads MNHEY; CDR2 reads SMNVEV (reference sequence). J gave up 5 bases and V 0 bases, and 5 bases lay outside the gene matches.

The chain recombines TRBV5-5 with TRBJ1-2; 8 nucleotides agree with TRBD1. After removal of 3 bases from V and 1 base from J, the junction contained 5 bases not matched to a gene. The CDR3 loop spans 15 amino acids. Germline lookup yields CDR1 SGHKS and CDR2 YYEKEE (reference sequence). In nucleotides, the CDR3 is TGTGCCAGCAGCTACCGGACAGGGTATAACTATGGCTACACCTTC. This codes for CASSYRTGYNYGYTF.

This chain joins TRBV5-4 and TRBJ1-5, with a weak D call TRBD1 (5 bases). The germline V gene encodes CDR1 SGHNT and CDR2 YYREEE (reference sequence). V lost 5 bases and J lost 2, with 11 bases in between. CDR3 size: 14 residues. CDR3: CASRLGGGNQPQHF. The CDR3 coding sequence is TGTGCCAGCAGGCTGGGAGGGGGCAATCAGCCCCAGCATTTT.

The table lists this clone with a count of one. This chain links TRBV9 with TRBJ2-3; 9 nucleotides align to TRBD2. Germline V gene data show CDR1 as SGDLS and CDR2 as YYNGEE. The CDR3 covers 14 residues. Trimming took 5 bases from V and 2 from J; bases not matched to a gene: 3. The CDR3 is CASSLAGTTDTQYF. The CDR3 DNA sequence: TGTGCCAGCAGTCTAGCGGGGACCACAGATACGCAGTATTTT.

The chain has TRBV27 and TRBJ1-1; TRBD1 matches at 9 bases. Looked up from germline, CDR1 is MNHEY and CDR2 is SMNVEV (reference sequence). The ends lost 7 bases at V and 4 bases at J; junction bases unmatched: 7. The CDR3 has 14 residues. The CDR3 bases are TGTGCCAGCACCTCAACGGGACAGGGCACTGAAGCTTTCTTT. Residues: CASTSTGQGTEAFF.

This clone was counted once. This CDR3 reads CASSPGGANTEAFF. The CDR3, as DNA: TGTGCCAGCAGTCCAGGGGGCGCGAACACTGAAGCTTTCTTT. The V and J genes are TRBV27 and TRBJ1-1; 8 nucleotides match TRBD1. The V segment lost 5 bases and the J segment 1 base; nucleotides outside the gene matches: 3. Germline values: CDR1 MNHEY, CDR2 SMNVEV (reference sequence). The CDR3 is 14 amino acids.

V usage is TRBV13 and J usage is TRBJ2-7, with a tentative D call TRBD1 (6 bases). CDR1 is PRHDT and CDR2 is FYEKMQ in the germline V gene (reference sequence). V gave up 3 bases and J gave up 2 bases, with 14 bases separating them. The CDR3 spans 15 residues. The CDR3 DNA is TGTGCCAGCAGCTTCCAGGGGCTGGACCCCTACGAGCAGTACTTC. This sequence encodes CASSFQGLDPYEQYF. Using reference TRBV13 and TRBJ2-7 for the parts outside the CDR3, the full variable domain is AAGVIQSPRHLIKEKRETATLKCYPIPRHDTVYWYQQGPGQDPQFLISFYEKMQSDKGSIPDRFSAQQFSDYHSELNMSSLELGDSALYFCASSFQGLDPYEQYFGPGTRLTVT.